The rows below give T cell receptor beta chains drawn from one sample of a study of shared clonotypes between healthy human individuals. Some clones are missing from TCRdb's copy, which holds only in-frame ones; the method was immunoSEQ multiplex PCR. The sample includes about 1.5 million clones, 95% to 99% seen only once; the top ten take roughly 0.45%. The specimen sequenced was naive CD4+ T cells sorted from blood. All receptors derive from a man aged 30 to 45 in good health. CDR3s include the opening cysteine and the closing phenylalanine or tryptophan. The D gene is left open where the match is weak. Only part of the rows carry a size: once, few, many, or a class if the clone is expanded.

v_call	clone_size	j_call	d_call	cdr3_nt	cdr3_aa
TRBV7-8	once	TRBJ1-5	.	TGTGCCAGCACCGAAGAGGGGTCCAACAATCAGCCCCAGCATTTT	CASTEEGSNNQPQHF
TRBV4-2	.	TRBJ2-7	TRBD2	TGTGCCAGCAGCCTCACCCCATCGGGCCTAGCGGGAGACGAGCAGTACTTC	CASSLTPSGLAGDEQYF
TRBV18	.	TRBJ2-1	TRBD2	TGTGCCAGCTCACCCCCCCTAGGGACTAGCGGGAGGGCCTACAATGAGCAGTTCTTC	CASSPPLGTSGRAYNEQFF
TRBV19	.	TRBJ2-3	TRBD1	TGTGCCAGTAGTTCCCGGGACAGGGGCAGGGATACGCAGTATTTT	CASSSRDRGRDTQYF
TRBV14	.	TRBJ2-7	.	TGTGCCAGCAGCCCCCTGGGTCAGAACGAAGGCGAGCAGTACTTC	CASSPLGQNEGEQYF
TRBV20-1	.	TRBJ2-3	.	TGCAGTGCTAGACAGGTTAATACGCAGTATTTT	CSARQVNTQYF
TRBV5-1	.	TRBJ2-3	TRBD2	TGCGCCAGCAGGAAGCTAGCGGGAAGCACAGATACGCAGTATTTT	CASRKLAGSTDTQYF
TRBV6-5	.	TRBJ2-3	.	TGTGCCAGCAGTTACTTCGCAGTTTCAGATACGCAGTATTTT	CASSYFAVSDTQYF
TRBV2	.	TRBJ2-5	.	TGTGCCAGCAGTGAGGAGGGGGAGACCCAGTACTTC	CASSEEGETQYF
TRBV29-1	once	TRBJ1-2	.	TGCAGCGTTGTACGGCAAGTGGAGGGCTACACCTTC	CSVVRQVEGYTF
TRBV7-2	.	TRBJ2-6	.	TGTGCCAGCAGCTTAGGGGGCTCTGGGGCCAACGTCCTGACTTTC	CASSLGGSGANVLTF
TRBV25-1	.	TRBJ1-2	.	TGTGCCAGCAGTGAAACAGTGGCAGCAAACTATGGCTACACCTTC	CASSETVAANYGYTF
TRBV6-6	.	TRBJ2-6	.	TGTGCCAGCAGCCCCCGGAGGGTTGGGGCCAACGTCCTGACTTTC	CASSPRRVGANVLTF
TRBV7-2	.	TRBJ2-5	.	TGTGCCAGCAGCTTAGCGCTCGGGGAGACCCAGTACTTC	CASSLALGETQYF
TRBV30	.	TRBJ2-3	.	TGTGCCCGATCAGCCGGGGGCGATACGCAGTATTTT	CARSAGGDTQYF
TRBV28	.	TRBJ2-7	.	TGTGCCAGCAGTTTATTAGGGCCGTCCTACGAGCAGTACTTC	CASSLLGPSYEQYF
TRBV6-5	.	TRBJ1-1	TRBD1	TGTGCCAGTAGGGACAGTTCGAGGACTGAAGCTTTCTTT	CASRDSSRTEAFF
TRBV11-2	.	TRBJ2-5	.	TGTGCCAGCAGCCGTCGGGAGAGCGAGACCCAGTACTTC	CASSRRESETQYF
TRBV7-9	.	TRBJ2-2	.	TGTGCCAGCAGCCCCGTGGGGATCGGTTACACCGGGGAGCTGTTTTTT	CASSPVGIGYTGELFF
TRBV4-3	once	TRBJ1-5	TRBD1	TGCGCCAGCAGCCGCCGACAGGGGAAGAATCAGCCCCAGCATTTT	CASSRRQGKNQPQHF
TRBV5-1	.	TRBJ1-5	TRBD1	TGCGCCAGCAGCTCCCAGGGGGGGGACCAGCCCCAGCATTTT	CASSSQGGDQPQHF
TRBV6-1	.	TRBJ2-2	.	TGTGCCACAGCACCGGGACCCGGGGAGCTGTTTTTT	CATAPGPGELFF
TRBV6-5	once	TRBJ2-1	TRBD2	TGTGCCAGCAGTTCTAGCGGGCACCCTCGGGATGAGCAGTTCTTC	CASSSSGHPRDEQFF
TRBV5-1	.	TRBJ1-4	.	TGCGCCAGCACAGAACAGGGTACGACTAATGAAAAACTGTTTTTT	CASTEQGTTNEKLFF
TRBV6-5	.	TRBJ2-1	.	TGTGCCACCCGGAACGGGAGAGACTACAATGAGCAGTTCTTC	CATRNGRDYNEQFF
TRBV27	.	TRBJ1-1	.	TGTGCCAGCAGTTTACCAGGGATTGAAGCTTTCTTT	CASSLPGIEAFF
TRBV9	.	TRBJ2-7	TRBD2	TGTGCCAGCAGCGTGGGACTAGCGGTTTACGAGCAGTACTTC	CASSVGLAVYEQYF
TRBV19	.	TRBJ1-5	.	TGTGCCAGTAGTCGGGAGGGTTTAGGCAATCAGCCCCAGCATTTT	CASSREGLGNQPQHF
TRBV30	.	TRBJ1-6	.	TGTGCCTGGAGCAGGATAGGACGGGATAATTCACCCCTCCACTTT	CAWSRIGRDNSPLHF
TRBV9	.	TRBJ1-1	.	TGTGCCAGCAGCGTAGCTCCACTTATCACTGAAGCTTTCTTT	CASSVAPLITEAFF
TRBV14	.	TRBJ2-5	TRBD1	TGTGCCAGCAGCTCAGGGGGTCACGCCCAGTACTTC	CASSSGGHAQYF
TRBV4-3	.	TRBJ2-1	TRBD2	TGCGCCAGCAGCCAAGACTGGGCCCGACTCGGACTAGCGGGAGGTTCCTACAATGAGCAGTTCTTC	CASSQDWARLGLAGGSYNEQFF
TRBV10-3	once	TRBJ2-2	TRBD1	TGTGCCATCACCCCCGGGACAGGGGTTACCGGGGAGCTGTTTTTT	CAITPGTGVTGELFF
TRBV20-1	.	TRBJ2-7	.	TGCAGTGCTAGGGGGAACGAGCAGTACTTC	CSARGNEQYF
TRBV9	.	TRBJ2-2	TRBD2	TGTGCCAGCAGTCCGGGACTAGCGGGAGGAGCCGGGGAGCTGTTTTTT	CASSPGLAGGAGELFF
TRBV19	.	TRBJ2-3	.	TGTGCCAGTAGCCCAGGGCCCAACACAGATACGCAGTATTTT	CASSPGPNTDTQYF
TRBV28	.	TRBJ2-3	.	TGTGCCAGCAGTTTTTACTTCTCAGATACGCAGTATTTT	CASSFYFSDTQYF
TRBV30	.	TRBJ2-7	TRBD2	TGTGCCTGGAGTGTAGGCCGGACTAGTCAGGGTCGTGAGCAGTACTTC	CAWSVGRTSQGREQYF
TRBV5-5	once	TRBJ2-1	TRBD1	TGTGCCAGCAGCCCCACCGGGACAGGGGGGCATGAGCAGTTCTTC	CASSPTGTGGHEQFF
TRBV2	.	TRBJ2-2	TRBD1	TGTGCCAGCAGTGAATTTCCCGGACAGGCCGGGGAGCTGTTTTTT	CASSEFPGQAGELFF
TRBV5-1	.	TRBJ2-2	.	TGCGCCAGCAGCTTGGCCAACAGAACGACCGGGGAGCTGTTTTTT	CASSLANRTTGELFF
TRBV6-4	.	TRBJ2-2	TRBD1	TGTGCCAGCAGAAAGACAGGGGGCCTTAATTTCAACACCGGGGAGCTGTTTTTT	CASRKTGGLNFNTGELFF
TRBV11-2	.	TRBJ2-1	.	TGTGCCAGCAGAATCTTATCCGCCCGCAGCCATGAGCAGTTCTTC	CASRILSARSHEQFF
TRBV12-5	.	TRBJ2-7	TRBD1	TGTGCTAGTGGTTTGGCCCCGTCCCCCTCGGGGACAGGGGACTACGAGCAGTACTTC	CASGLAPSPSGTGDYEQYF
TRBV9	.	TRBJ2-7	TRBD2	TGTGCCAGCAGCAAAGCTAGCGGTTCAACCTACGAGCAGTACTTC	CASSKASGSTYEQYF
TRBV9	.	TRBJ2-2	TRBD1	TGTGCCAGCAGCGTAGAACTGGGACAGGGGAGAATCCCCACCGGGGAGCTGTTTTTT	CASSVELGQGRIPTGELFF
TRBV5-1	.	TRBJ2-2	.	TGCGCCAGCAGCTTCGACTCGACAACCGGGGAGCTGTTTTTT	CASSFDSTTGELFF
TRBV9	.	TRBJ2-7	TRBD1	TGTGCCAGCAGCGTCGCGGGACAGGACTACGAGCAGTACTTC	CASSVAGQDYEQYF
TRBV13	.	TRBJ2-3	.	TGTGCCAGCAGCGTCAGCCGTAGCACAGATACGCAGTATTTT	CASSVSRSTDTQYF
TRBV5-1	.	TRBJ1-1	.	TGCGCCAGCAGCTTGGGGCCCAGGAACACTGAAGCTTTCTTT	CASSLGPRNTEAFF
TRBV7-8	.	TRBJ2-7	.	TGTGCCAGCAGCCCAGCCTACGAGCAGTACTTC	CASSPAYEQYF
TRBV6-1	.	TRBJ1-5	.	TGTGCCAGCAGACAGACAGGCAATCAGCCCCAGCATTTT	CASRQTGNQPQHF